The TCR beta chain under discussion was sequenced for a study of shared clonotypes between healthy human individuals. Whole-study findings and limits: Researchers found naive subsets generally carried larger estimated richness than memory subsets. The sampled material consisted only of blood, and tissue repertoires are likely to differ. For naive CD4 cells, approximately 5% of clonotypes were shared across a few donors.

V lost 2 bases to trimming and J lost 0 bases, with 12 bases between them. Germline V CDR1 and CDR2: SGHDT, YYEEEE. This CDR3 is built from 16 residues. Repertoires were generated with immunoSEQ multiplex PCR, while TCRdb's copy carries only in-frame clones and drops some. The repertoire consists of approximately 2,000,000 clones, with around 93% occurring once and the leading ten covering about 0.36%. A word on this clone: Its target is not known.

Into CD45RA+ naive and CD45RA-negative memory subsets, the CD4+ cells were split. What was sequenced was naive CD4+ T cells from PBMCs. The subset denotes: CD45RA+ positively selected. The receptor comes from a man between 18 and 35 years old in good health. Some clones in this sample may be carry-over from other donors' samples. The chain carries TRBV5-6 and TRBJ1-3; D not certain. The CDR3 reads CASSFSPRSSGNTIYF. The CDR3 nucleotides read TGTGCCAGCAGCTTCTCTCCGCGGTCCTCTGGAAACACCATATATTTT.